This T cell receptor beta chain stems from a study of human T cells and chemical hapten exposure. The wider study: The study enrolled mostly female patients with alopecia areata, totalis or universalis. Study-wide findings and caveats: More PT1 expanded TCRs went with higher patch test scores.

Comment on this clonotype: The antigen is undetermined.

As to time point: patch test 1, 2 weeks after DPC sensitization. The treatment: therapeutic diphenylcyclopropenone sensitization with weekly scalp DPC. CDR1 LNHDA and CDR2 SQIVND come from the germline V gene (reference sequence). The CDR3 is made up of 15 amino acids. Germline trimming cut 5 bases from V and 4 bases from J; bases unmatched to any gene: 2. Methods used by the authors: Sampled TCR counts reached a median of around 94,000 per sample, with values ranging from about 23,224 to 690,600. TCRdb recomputed calls from the RACE reads with MiXCR, one row per CDR3 protein. These V and J calls are TCRdb output, not the study's own analysis. This sample yields under 200,000 distinct CDR3 sequences, of which more than 12% are seen a single time; 1.5% to 2% belongs to the top ten.

The TCR was taken from a woman between 25 and 40 years old with alopecia areata. Some clones in this sample may be carry-over from other donors' samples. The material was whole blood, obtained in connection with sensitization to the hapten diphenylcyclopropenone (DPC). The rearrangement joins TRBV19 to TRBJ2-3, with 14 bases lining up with TRBD2. The CDR3 DNA reads as TGTGCCAGTAGTGTGACTAGCGGGGGGGCAGATACGCAGTATTTT. Protein product: CASSVTSGGADTQYF. The full variable domain, its missing parts supplied by reference TRBV19 and TRBJ2-3, is DGGITQSPKYLFRKEGQNVTLSCEQNLNHDAMYWYRQDPGQGLRLIYYSQIVNDFQKGDIAEGYSVSREKKESFPLTVTSAQKNPTAFYLCASSVTSGGADTQYFGPGTRLTVL.